This T cell receptor (beta chain) was sequenced for a study of memory CD4+ T cells and cytomegalovirus serostatus. At the level of the study: Healthy Belgian adult donors included about nine CMV-positive and 24 CMV-negative people.

Single viable CD3+CD4+CD8-CD45RO+ cells were sorted as the memory CD4+ T cells. Clones were sequenced by immunoSEQ multiplex PCR, and TCRdb holds only the in-frame ones, with some missing. The table shows some 26,000 clones, with about 78% occurring only once. This clone was recorded once. Its antigen is not identified. Study-wide results and caveats: CD4+ memory repertoires contained about two fifths of the roughly 150 reported CMV TCRbeta sequences.

V lost 1 base and J lost 2, with 15 bases in between. The germline V gene has CDR1 MGHRA and CDR2 YSYEKL. This CDR3 is built from 17 residues. The source material was memory CD4+ T cells from blood. The chain links TRBV4-1 to TRBJ2-1; D not resolved. This sequence was found in an adult in good health and CMV-seronegative. In DNA form, the CDR3 reads TGCGCCAGCAGCCAAGCACCCAGAGCAGGACCCTACAATGAGCAGTTCTTC. It translates to CASSQAPRAGPYNEQFF.